This T cell receptor beta chain was captured in a study of Graves' ophthalmopathy and Graves' hyperthyroidism. In the case of this clonotype: Its antigen is not known.

Study-wide results and limits: Sensitivity reached 70.59% and specificity just under 75% when the model predicted ophthalmopathy progression.

The TCR beta CDR3 regions underwent amplification from RNA transcripts. RT-PCR in the first round used HTBI primers; a second-round multiplex PCR followed. TCRdb independently ran MiXCR on the multiplex PCR reads; one entry per CDR3 protein. The sample includes 900,000 to 1,200,000 distinct CDR3 sequences, 35% to 40% of them seen just once. Germline CDR1 MNHEY, CDR2 SMNVEV (reference sequence). The CDR3 covers 15 residues. V trimming: 7 bases; J trimming: 0 bases; junction bases outside the gene matches: 8. This clonotype originated in an adult man with Graves' hyperthyroidism. Sequenced sample: peripheral blood or thyroid tissue (not recorded which). The gene calls are TRBV27 and TRBJ1-1, with TRBD1 matching over 7 bases. The CDR3 region has the DNA TGTGCCAGCAAGGAGACAGGGTCGATGAACACTGAAGCTTTCTTT. The encoded protein is CASKETGSMNTEAFF.